This T cell receptor beta chain was retrieved from a study of CD4 T cells in relation to SARS-CoV-2 and coronaviruses. Whole-study context: No peptide or an HIV-1 Nef peptide pool served as negative control.

With regard to this clone: Its cognate antigen is unknown.

Regarding the study as a whole: Each donor contributed either pre-pandemic or post-infection samples, not both.

The ends lost 4 bases at V and 5 bases at J; junction bases unmatched: 7. The CDR3 consists of 14 residues. Germline V gene lookup returns CDR1 GTSNPN and CDR2 SVGIG (reference sequence). The unexposed donors gave CD4+ T cells in about 2010-2019, prior to COVID-19. CD4+ T cells were isolated from the cells after around 10 days of culture. Measured with immunoSEQ multiplex PCR; TCRdb has only the in-frame clones, and not every one. This table has about 26,000 clones, over 60% appearing once. This chain links TRBV30 with TRBJ1-5, with 8 bases matching TRBD1. The TCR comes from a human donor in good health. The sequenced sample was CD4+ T cells from PBMCs, cultured in vitro. The CDR3 DNA reads as TGTGCCTGGAACCTGGACAGGGTCGATCAGCCCCAGCATTTT. Residues: CAWNLDRVDQPQHF.